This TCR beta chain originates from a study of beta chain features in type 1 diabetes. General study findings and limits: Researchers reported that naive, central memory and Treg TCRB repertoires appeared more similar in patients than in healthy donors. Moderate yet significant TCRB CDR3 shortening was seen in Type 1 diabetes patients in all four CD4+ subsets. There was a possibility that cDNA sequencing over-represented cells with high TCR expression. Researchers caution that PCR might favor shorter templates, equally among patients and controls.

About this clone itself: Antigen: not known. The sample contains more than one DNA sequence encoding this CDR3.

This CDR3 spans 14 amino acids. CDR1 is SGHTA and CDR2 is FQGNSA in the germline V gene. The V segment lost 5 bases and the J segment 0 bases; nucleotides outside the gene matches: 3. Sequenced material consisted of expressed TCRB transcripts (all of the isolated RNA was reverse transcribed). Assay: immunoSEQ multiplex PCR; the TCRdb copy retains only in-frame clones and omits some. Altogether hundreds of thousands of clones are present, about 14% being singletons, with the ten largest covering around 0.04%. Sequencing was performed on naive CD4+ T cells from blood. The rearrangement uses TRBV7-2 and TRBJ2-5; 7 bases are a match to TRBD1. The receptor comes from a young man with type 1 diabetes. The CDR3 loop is CASSPDRDQETQYF. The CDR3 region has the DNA TGTGCCAGCAGCCCCGACAGGGACCAAGAGACCCAGTACTTC.